The 32 T cell receptor beta chains in this list originate from one sample, sequenced in a study of T-cell reconstitution after alpha-beta-depleted transplantation in children. Unique molecular identifiers were incorporated into the prepared TCRbeta library. TCRdb analysed the PCR reads with MiXCR anew, one entry per CDR3 protein. The repertoire includes some 310,000 distinct CDR3 sequences, around 25% of them detected once, and 9.5% to 13% sits in the top ten. The sample in question was PBMCs, mostly from graft donor cells, obtained 180 days after TCRalphabeta/CD19-depleted stem cell transplant. All receptors derive from a male patient younger than 18 who had a stem cell transplant for acute lymphoblastic leukemia, so the T cells may come from the graft donor.

J is TRBJ1-1 and V is TRBV20-1, with D maybe TRBD1 (5 bases). The CDR3 spans 13 residues. Trimming took 1 base from V and 6 from J, leaving 12 bases between them. The germline V gene has CDR1 DFQATT and CDR2 SNEGSKA (reference sequence). The CDR3 sequence is CSARGPVGPEAFF. DNA of the CDR3: TGCAGTGCTAGAGGACCCGTGGGGCCTGAAGCTTTCTTT.

The chain links TRBV4-1 to TRBJ1-3; D is possibly TRBD1 (6 bases). Germline V gives CDR1 MGHRA, CDR2 YSYEKL. The CDR3 covers 16 residues. The V and J ends lost 0 bases and 0 bases respectively, with 9 bases between them. The CDR3 DNA is TGCGCCAGCAGCCAAGAAGGACAGTTCTCTGGAAACACCATATATTTT. Protein: CASSQEGQFSGNTIYF.

This clonotype showed up just a few times. J is TRBJ2-1 and V is TRBV5-1; D is possibly TRBD2 (7 bases). The V gene lost 4 bases and the J gene lost 4 bases, with 15 bases spanning the gap. This CDR3 has 15 residues. In germline, CDR1 is SGHRS, CDR2 YFSETQ. The CDR3 is CASSRGATGYNEQFF. The CDR3 DNA sequence: TGCGCCAGCAGCCGGGGGGCCACCGGGTACAATGAGCAGTTCTTC.

This clonotype was detected a few times. The rearrangement uses TRBV7-8 and TRBJ2-5, with TRBD2 matching over 10 bases. Germline V gene sequence: CDR1 SGHVS, CDR2 FQNEAQ. The length of the CDR3 is 17 residues. V gave up 0 bases and J gave up 3 bases; unmatched junction bases: 7. CDR3 coding DNA: TGTGCCAGCAGCTTAGCGTGGGCTAGCGGGAGTAAAGAGACCCAGTACTTC. Protein sequence: CASSLAWASGSKETQYF.

This clonotype was observed a few times. V usage is TRBV5-1 and J usage is TRBJ1-5, with a tentative D call TRBD1 (6 bases). V was pared by 4 bases and J by 3 bases, with 11 bases between. The germline V gene has CDR1 SGHRS and CDR2 YFSETQ. The CDR3 spans 14 residues. In DNA form, the CDR3 reads TGCGCCAGCAGCGGAGGGGGTGCCAATCAGCCCCAGCATTTT. It codes for CASSGGGANQPQHF.

This clonotype appeared a few times. V is TRBV6-5 and J is TRBJ2-3, with 12 bases fitting TRBD2. Per the germline V gene, CDR1 is MNHEY and CDR2 is SVGAGI. Trimming took 2 bases from V and 6 from J; bases not matched to a gene: 6. The CDR3 contains 16 residues. CDR3 in amino acids: CASSYLTSGRKDTQYF. The CDR3 DNA follows: TGTGCCAGCAGTTACCTTACTAGCGGGAGGAAGGATACGCAGTATTTT.

With regard to this clonotype: Compared with germline, one end of the junction differs, possibly owing to a read error. The CDR3 DNA sequence: TGTGCCAGCAGTGACTCCGGGACAGGGAAAAATATTCAGTACTTC. Its protein product is CASSDSGTGKNIQYF. V and J are TRBV2 and TRBJ2-4, with 9 bases that match TRBD1. Germline lookup yields CDR1 SNHLY and CDR2 FYNNEI. The CDR3 spans 15 residues.

The chain is built from TRBV5-6 and TRBJ2-1; 11 nucleotides match TRBD2. This CDR3 region has 16 residues. After removal of 3 bases from V and 2 bases from J, the junction contained 4 bases not matched to a gene. CDR1 is SGHDT, CDR2 YYEEEE, per germline. For the CDR3, the DNA is TGTGCCAGCAGCTGGGGGACTAGCGGCACCTACAATGAGCAGTTCTTC. Amino acid sequence: CASSWGTSGTYNEQFF.

This clonotype was seen only a few times. The V gene is TRBV20-1, the J gene TRBJ2-1, with D perhaps TRBD2 (5 bases). V was trimmed by 6 bases and J by 10 bases, leaving 31 bases between them. CDR1 DFQATT and CDR2 SNEGSKA come from the germline V gene (reference sequence). CDR3 size: 17 residues. CDR3 loop: CSAISVPATTTFHEQFF. DNA for the CDR3: TGCAGTGCCATTAGCGTCCCTGCGACAACTACATTCCACGAGCAGTTCTTC.

There are a few counts of this clonotype. J is TRBJ1-2 and V is TRBV20-1; TRBD1 might be the D (5 bases). The V gene lost 0 bases and the J gene lost 7 bases, with 12 bases spanning the gap. Germline assignment: CDR1 DFQATT and CDR2 SNEGSKA (reference sequence). The CDR3 spans 13 residues. The chain's CDR3 is CSAREQGRSGYTF. The CDR3 region has the DNA TGCAGTGCTAGAGAGCAGGGCCGATCTGGCTACACCTTC.

For the CDR3, the DNA is TGTGCCAGCAGCTTATTAACGGCTAGCGTCGGCAATGAGCAGTTCTTC. Its protein product is CASSLLTASVGNEQFF. J is TRBJ2-1 and V is TRBV7-9; TRBD2 is a possible D gene (6 bases). In germline, CDR1 is SEHNR, CDR2 FQNEAQ (reference sequence). The germline V and J ends were trimmed by 2 bases and 6 bases, with 17 bases remaining between them. There are 16 residues in the CDR3.

The V and J genes are TRBV7-3 and TRBJ2-1; perhaps TRBD1 as D (5 bases). CDR3 length: 13 residues. The V gene lost 3 bases and the J gene lost 4 bases, with 7 bases spanning the gap. CDR1 and CDR2 (germline): SGHTA, FQGTGA. In nucleotides, the CDR3 is TGTGCCAGCAGCTTCCAGGGTTACAATGAGCAGTTCTTC. Translating gives CASSFQGYNEQFF.

The table lists this clonotype with many counts. This sequence joins TRBV4-2 and TRBJ2-7; a weak D match, TRBD1 (6 bases). Trimming removed 4 bases at V and 4 bases at J, with 14 bases between. The CDR3 is 14 amino acids. CDR1 is LGHNA, CDR2 YNFKEQ, per germline. This CDR3 is CASSPGQQFYEQYF. As DNA, the CDR3 is TGTGCCAGCAGCCCCGGACAGCAGTTTTACGAGCAGTACTTC.

The chain combines TRBV6-2 or TRBV6-3 with TRBJ2-7; 14 nucleotides match TRBD2. Germline V lookup: CDR1 MNHEY, CDR2 SVGEGT. Trimming took 6 bases from V and 4 from J; bases not matched to a gene: 11. CDR3 length: 17 residues. The CDR3 region has the DNA TGTGCCAGCAGAACTCGAGGGACTAGCGGGAGTTGGTACGAGCAGTACTTC. It codes for CASRTRGTSGSWYEQYF.

This clonotype was recorded once. The rearrangement uses TRBV7-3 and TRBJ2-2; D ambiguous. Trimming removed 1 base from V and 6 bases from J, with 12 bases in between. The CDR3 runs 15 residues. The germline V gene encodes CDR1 SGHTA and CDR2 FQGTGA. The CDR3 coding sequence is TGTGCCAGCAGCTTAAAATGGCTGCCGGCCGGGGAGCTGTTTTTT. Translated, it gives CASSLKWLPAGELFF. The whole variable domain, filled in from reference TRBV7-3 and TRBJ2-2, reads GAGVSQTPSNKVTEKGKYVELRCDPISGHTALYWYRQSLGQGPEFLIYFQGTGAADDSGLPNDRFFAVRPEGSVSTLKIQRTERGDSAVYLCASSLKWLPAGELFFGEGSRLTVL.

The chain has TRBV12-3 or TRBV12-4 and TRBJ2-1, with 8 bases that match TRBD2. V trimming: 7 bases; J trimming: 8 bases; junction bases outside the gene matches: 13. CDR3 length equals 15 residues. This CDR3 reads CASIVSGKYPDEQFF. DNA for the CDR3: TGTGCCAGCATCGTTAGCGGGAAATACCCGGATGAGCAGTTCTTC.

The genes are TRBV24-1 and TRBJ2-5; D might be TRBD2 (5 bases). Trimming removed 0 bases from V and 6 bases from J, with 22 bases in between. Germline V gene data show CDR1 as KGHDR and CDR2 as SFDVKD. The CDR3 spans 18 residues. DNA for the CDR3: TGTGCCACCAGTGATTTGCAACGAGGGTCACTGGGGTGGAAGACCCAGTACTTC. This codes for CATSDLQRGSLGWKTQYF.

The sample holds a few counts of this clonotype. J is TRBJ2-2 and V is TRBV2, with 10 nucleotides matching TRBD1. V lost 4 bases to trimming and J lost 4 bases; unmatched junction nucleotides: 3. The CDR3 is 15 amino acids. Germline V lookup: CDR1 SNHLY, CDR2 FYNNEI. CDR3 residues: CASSGQGAGTGELFF. The DNA for the CDR3 is TGTGCCAGCAGTGGACAGGGGGCAGGCACCGGGGAGCTGTTTTTT.

This clonotype has more than one count but fewer than ten. This sequence joins TRBV5-1 and TRBJ2-2, with 13 bases aligning to TRBD2. Per the germline V gene, CDR1 is SGHRS and CDR2 is YFSETQ. This CDR3 region has 19 residues. The V gene end was trimmed by 1 base and the J gene end by 2 bases; junction bases not matched to a gene: 8. The CDR3 loop reads CASSLLGGLAGDNTGELFF. The CDR3 nucleotides read TGCGCCAGCAGCTTGCTAGGAGGACTAGCGGGAGATAACACCGGGGAGCTGTTTTTT. Based on the CDR3 plus reference TRBV5-1 and TRBJ2-2, the full variable domain is KAGVTQTPRYLIKTRGQQVTLSCSPISGHRSVSWYQQTPGQGLQFLFEYFSETQRNKGNFPGRFSGRQFSNSRSEMNVSTLELGDSALYLCASSLLGGLAGDNTGELFFGEGSRLTVL.

In its sample, this clonotype was seen a few times. This sequence joins TRBV9 and TRBJ2-7; the D gene could be TRBD1 or TRBD2 (6 bases each). The V end was cut by 3 bases, the J end by 2 bases, with 15 bases between. The CDR3 is made up of 15 amino acids. Germline V lookup: CDR1 SGDLS, CDR2 YYNGEE. This CDR3 is CASSADVRGAYEQYF. The CDR3, as DNA: TGTGCCAGCAGCGCCGACGTGAGGGGGGCCTACGAGCAGTACTTC.

This clonotype was picked up many times. The J gene is TRBJ2-1, the V gene TRBV12-3 or TRBV12-4, with 12 positions matching TRBD2. This CDR3 is 15 amino acids long. Trimming at V came to 5 bases and at J to 9 bases, leaving 8 bases not matched to a gene. In DNA form, the CDR3 reads TGTGCCAGCAGTCCCCGGACTAGCGGGAAGGGTGAGCAGTTCTTC. It translates to CASSPRTSGKGEQFF.

The chain couples TRBV19 to TRBJ2-3, with 9 bases lining up with TRBD2. V shed 5 bases, J shed 1 base, and the junction held 10 bases outside the gene matches. This CDR3 has 17 amino acids. The germline CDR1 and CDR2 sequences are LNHDA and SQIVND (reference sequence). CDR3 region: CASSLNVAGERTDTQYF. The CDR3 DNA sequence: TGTGCCAGTAGTCTCAACGTAGCGGGAGAACGCACAGATACGCAGTATTTT.

This clonotype has more than one count but fewer than ten. The chain combines TRBV11-2 with TRBJ2-3, with D possibly matching TRBD2 (6 bases). CDR3 size: 15 residues. The V end lost 1 base, the J end lost 5 bases, and 13 bases lay between the germline ends. Germline V lookup: CDR1 SGHAT, CDR2 FQNNGV. CDR3 in DNA: TGTGCCAGCAGCTTAGGCGGGGCGTGGGTAGATACGCAGTATTTT. Protein: CASSLGGAWVDTQYF.

This rearrangement joins TRBV27 to TRBJ2-2; 13 bases map to TRBD2. In germline, CDR1 is MNHEY, CDR2 SMNVEV (reference sequence). Trimming removed 5 bases from V and 6 bases from J; junction bases left unmatched: 12. This CDR3 spans 18 amino acids. CDR3 protein: CASSPGLAGVLRAGELFF. Here the CDR3 DNA reads TGTGCCAGCAGTCCCGGACTAGCGGGAGTACTTAGGGCCGGGGAGCTGTTTTTT.

This clonotype was found a few times. This chain connects TRBV4-1 to TRBJ2-1; D possibly matches TRBD1 or TRBD2 (5 bases each). The CDR3 spans 16 residues. Germline V gene sequence: CDR1 MGHRA, CDR2 YSYEKL. V lost 4 bases, J lost 8 bases, and 21 bases lay in between. The CDR3 bases are TGCGCCAGCAGCCTATCGCCTGGACTGGGGACGGATGAGCAGTTCTTC. This encodes CASSLSPGLGTDEQFF.

CDR3 nucleotide sequence: TGTGCCAGCAGTAACCCGATTAGCGGGACCCTCTCCTACGAGCAGTACTTC. Translating it yields CASSNPISGTLSYEQYF. The chain combines TRBV6-2 or TRBV6-3 with TRBJ2-7, with 8 bases lining up with TRBD2. The ends lost 5 bases at V and 0 bases at J; junction bases unmatched: 12. Germline CDR1 MNHEY, CDR2 SVGEGT. CDR3 length: 17 amino acids.

There are a few counts of this clonotype. The rearrangement joins TRBV27 to TRBJ1-1, with D possibly TRBD1 on 5 matching bases. Trimming cost V 2 bases and J 8 bases, with 21 bases left between them. Germline CDR1 and CDR2: MNHEY and SMNVEV (reference sequence). The CDR3 is 16 amino acids. CDR3 protein: CASSLGGQALQMEAFF. The CDR3 DNA follows: TGTGCCAGCAGTTTAGGGGGTCAGGCGCTTCAAATGGAAGCTTTCTTT.

This clonotype was seen more than once but under ten times. The chain is built from TRBV5-1 and TRBJ2-3; TRBD1 agrees at 8 bases. With V trimmed by 5 bases and J by 6 bases, 5 bases remained unmatched. Germline lookup yields CDR1 SGHRS and CDR2 YFSETQ. This CDR3 has 13 residues. CDR3 loop: CASRGQGADTQYF. CDR3 DNA sequence: TGCGCCAGCAGAGGGCAGGGGGCCGATACGCAGTATTTT. The variable domain in full, completed from reference TRBV5-1 and TRBJ2-3, reads KAGVTQTPRYLIKTRGQQVTLSCSPISGHRSVSWYQQTPGQGLQFLFEYFSETQRNKGNFPGRFSGRQFSNSRSEMNVSTLELGDSALYLCASRGQGADTQYFGPGTRLTVL.

This clonotype came up a few times. The genes are TRBV5-8 and TRBJ1-1, with D unclear. The CDR3 consists of 12 residues. Trimming shortened V by 4 bases and J by 8 bases, and 12 bases separated the two germline ends. The germline CDR1 and CDR2 sequences are SGHTS and YDEGEE. The CDR3 region is CASSPKTAEAFF. CDR3 DNA: TGTGCCAGCAGCCCTAAGACCGCCGAAGCTTTCTTT.

This clonotype was found many times. The chain combines TRBV27 with TRBJ2-7; D not certain. V lost 1 base and J 6 bases, leaving 7 bases between the germline ends. Germline values: CDR1 MNHEY, CDR2 SMNVEV (reference sequence). This CDR3 is 12 amino acids long. CDR3 DNA: TGTGCCAGCAGTTTATGGGGTGGCGAGCAGTACTTC. Translating it yields CASSLWGGEQYF.

The V gene is TRBV9, the J gene TRBJ2-2, with 9 bases fitting TRBD2. V trimming: 4 bases; J trimming: 5 bases; junction bases outside the gene matches: 12. Germline CDR1 SGDLS, CDR2 YYNGEE. The CDR3 length is 17 residues. CDR3 region: CASSPNLAGRGTGELFF. As DNA, the CDR3 is TGTGCCAGCAGCCCAAATCTAGCGGGGAGAGGGACCGGGGAGCTGTTTTTT.

This clonotype was observed a handful of times. V usage is TRBV12-3 or TRBV12-4 and J usage is TRBJ2-5, with 7 bases matching TRBD2. The length of the CDR3 is 17 residues. Losses at the gene ends were 6 bases for V and 0 bases for J; bases not matched to a gene: 13. The CDR3 is CASRNGLGEGHQETQYF. The DNA for the CDR3 is TGTGCCAGCAGAAATGGTCTTGGGGAGGGCCACCAAGAGACCCAGTACTTC.